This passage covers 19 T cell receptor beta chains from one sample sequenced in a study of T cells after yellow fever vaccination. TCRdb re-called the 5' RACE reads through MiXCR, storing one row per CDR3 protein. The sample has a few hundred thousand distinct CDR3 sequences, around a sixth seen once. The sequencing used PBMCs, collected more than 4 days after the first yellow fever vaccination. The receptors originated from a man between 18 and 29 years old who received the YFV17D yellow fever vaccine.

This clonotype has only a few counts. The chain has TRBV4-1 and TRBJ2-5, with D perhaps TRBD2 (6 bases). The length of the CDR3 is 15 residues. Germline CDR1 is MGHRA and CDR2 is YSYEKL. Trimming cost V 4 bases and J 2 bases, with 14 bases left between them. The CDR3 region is CASSLGWDLQETQYF. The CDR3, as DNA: TGCGCCAGCAGCCTGGGATGGGACTTACAAGAGACCCAGTACTTC.

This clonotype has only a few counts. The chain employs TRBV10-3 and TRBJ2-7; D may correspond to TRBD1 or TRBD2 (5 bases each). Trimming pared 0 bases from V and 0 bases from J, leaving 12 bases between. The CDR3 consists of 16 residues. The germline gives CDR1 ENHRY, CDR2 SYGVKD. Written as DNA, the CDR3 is TGTGCCATCAGTGAGTCGGGGACGCCGAGCTCCTACGAGCAGTACTTC. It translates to CAISESGTPSSYEQYF.

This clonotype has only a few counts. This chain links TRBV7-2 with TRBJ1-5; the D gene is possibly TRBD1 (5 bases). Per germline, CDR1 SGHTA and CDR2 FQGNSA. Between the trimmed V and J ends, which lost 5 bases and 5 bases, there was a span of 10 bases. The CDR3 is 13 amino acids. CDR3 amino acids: CASSTDSYQPQHF. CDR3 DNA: TGTGCCAGCAGCACAGACAGCTATCAGCCCCAGCATTTT.

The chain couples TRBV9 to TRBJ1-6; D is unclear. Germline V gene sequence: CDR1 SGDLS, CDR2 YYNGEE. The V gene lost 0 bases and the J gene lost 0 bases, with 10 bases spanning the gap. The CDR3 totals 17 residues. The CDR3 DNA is TGTGCCAGCAGCGTAGCAGGAGATAGCTCCTATAATTCACCCCTCCACTTT. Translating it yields CASSVAGDSSYNSPLHF.

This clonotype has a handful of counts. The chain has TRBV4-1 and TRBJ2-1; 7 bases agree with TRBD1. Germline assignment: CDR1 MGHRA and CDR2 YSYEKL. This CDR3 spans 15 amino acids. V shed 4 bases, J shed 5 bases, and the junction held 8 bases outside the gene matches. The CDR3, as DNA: TGCGCCAGCAGCCCTACCGGGACAGTCGACAATGAGCAGTTCTTC. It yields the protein CASSPTGTVDNEQFF.

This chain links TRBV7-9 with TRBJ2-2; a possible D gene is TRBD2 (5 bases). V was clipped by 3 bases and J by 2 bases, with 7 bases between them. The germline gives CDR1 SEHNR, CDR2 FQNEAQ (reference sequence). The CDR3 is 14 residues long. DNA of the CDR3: TGTGCCAGCAGCTTCGGGGTAAACACCGGGGAGCTGTTTTTT. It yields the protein CASSFGVNTGELFF.

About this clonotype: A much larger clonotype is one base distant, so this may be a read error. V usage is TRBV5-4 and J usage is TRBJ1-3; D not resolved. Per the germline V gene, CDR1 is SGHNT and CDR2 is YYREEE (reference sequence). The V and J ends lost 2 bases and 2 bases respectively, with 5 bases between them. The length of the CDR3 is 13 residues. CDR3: CASSLYAGNTIYF. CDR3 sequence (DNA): TGTGCCAGCAGCTTATACGCTGGAAACACCATATATTTT. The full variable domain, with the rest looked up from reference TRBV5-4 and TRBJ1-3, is ETGVTQSPTHLIKTRGQQVTLRCSSQSGHNTVSWYQQALGQGPQFIFQYYREEENGRGNFPPRFSGLQFPNYSSELNVNALELDDSALYLCASSLYAGNTIYFGEGSWLTVV.

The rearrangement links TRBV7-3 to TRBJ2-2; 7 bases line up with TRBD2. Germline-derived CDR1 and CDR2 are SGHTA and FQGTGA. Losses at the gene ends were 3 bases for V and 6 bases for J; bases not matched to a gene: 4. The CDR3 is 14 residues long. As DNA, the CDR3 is TGTGCCAGCAGCTTCGGGGGGATGGCCGGGGAGCTGTTTTTT. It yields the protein CASSFGGMAGELFF.

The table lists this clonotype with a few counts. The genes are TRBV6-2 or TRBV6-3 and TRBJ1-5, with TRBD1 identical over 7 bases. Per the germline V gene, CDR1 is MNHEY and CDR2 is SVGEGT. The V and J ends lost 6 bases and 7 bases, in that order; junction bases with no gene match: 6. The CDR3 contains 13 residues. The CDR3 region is CASSHEGAQPQHF. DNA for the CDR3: TGTGCCAGCAGCCATGAGGGGGCCCAGCCCCAGCATTTT.

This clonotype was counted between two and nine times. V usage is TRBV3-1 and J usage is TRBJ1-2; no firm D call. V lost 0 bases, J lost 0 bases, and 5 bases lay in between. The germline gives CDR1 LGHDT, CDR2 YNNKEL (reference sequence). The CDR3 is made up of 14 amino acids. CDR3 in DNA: TGTGCCAGCAGCCAAGATTGGGCTAACTATGGCTACACCTTC. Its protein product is CASSQDWANYGYTF.

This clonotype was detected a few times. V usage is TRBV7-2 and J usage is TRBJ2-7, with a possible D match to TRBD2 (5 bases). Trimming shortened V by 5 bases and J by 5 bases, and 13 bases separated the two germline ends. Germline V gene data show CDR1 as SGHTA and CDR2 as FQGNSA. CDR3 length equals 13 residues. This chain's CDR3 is CASSPWTADEQYF. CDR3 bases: TGTGCCAGCAGCCCCTGGACTGCAGACGAGCAGTACTTC.

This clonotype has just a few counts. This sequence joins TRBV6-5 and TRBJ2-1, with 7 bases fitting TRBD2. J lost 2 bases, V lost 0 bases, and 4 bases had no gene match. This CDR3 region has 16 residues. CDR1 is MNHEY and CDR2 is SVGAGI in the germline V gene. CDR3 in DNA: TGTGCCAGCAGTTACTCGTTCCGGGGGGCCTACAATGAGCAGTTCTTC. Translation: CASSYSFRGAYNEQFF.

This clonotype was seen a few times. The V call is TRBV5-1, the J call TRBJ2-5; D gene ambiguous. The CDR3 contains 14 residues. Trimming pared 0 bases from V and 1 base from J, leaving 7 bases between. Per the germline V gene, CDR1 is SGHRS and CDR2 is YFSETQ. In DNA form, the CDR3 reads TGCGCCAGCAGCTTGGCCCCTACCCAAGAGACCCAGTACTTC. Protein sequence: CASSLAPTQETQYF.

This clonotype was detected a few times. CDR3 protein: CAISEPRGGGNEQFF. The CDR3, as DNA: TGTGCCATCAGTGAACCCCGAGGCGGGGGAAATGAGCAGTTCTTC. V is TRBV10-3 and J is TRBJ2-1; TRBD2 aligns across 7 bases. The CDR3 totals 15 residues. V was clipped by 3 bases and J by 7 bases; unmatched bases: 9. CDR1 is ENHRY, CDR2 SYGVKD, per germline.

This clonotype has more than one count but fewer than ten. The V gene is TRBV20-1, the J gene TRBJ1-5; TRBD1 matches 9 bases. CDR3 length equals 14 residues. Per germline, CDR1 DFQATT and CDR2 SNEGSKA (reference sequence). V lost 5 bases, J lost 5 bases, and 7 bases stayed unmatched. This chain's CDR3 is CSASTGTGYQPQHF. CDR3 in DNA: TGCAGTGCTTCTACCGGGACAGGGTATCAGCCCCAGCATTTT.

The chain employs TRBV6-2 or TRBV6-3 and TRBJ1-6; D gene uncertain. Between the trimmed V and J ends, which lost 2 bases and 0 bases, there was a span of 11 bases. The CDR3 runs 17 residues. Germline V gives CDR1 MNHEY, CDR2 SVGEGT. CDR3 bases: TGTGCCAGCAGTTACAGGACCGAGAGCTCCTATAATTCACCCCTCCACTTT. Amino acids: CASSYRTESSYNSPLHF.

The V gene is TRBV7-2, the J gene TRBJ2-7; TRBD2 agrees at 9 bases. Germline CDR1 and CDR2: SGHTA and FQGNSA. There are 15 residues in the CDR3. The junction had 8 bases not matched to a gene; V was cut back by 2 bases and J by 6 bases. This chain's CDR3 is CASSLSSAGGREQYF. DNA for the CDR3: TGTGCCAGCAGCTTAAGTTCTGCGGGGGGGCGCGAGCAGTACTTC.

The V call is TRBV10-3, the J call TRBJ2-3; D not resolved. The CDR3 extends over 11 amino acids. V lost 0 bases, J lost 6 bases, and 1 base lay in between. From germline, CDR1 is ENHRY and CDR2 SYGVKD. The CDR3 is CAISESDTQYF. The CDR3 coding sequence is TGTGCCATCAGTGAGTCGGATACGCAGTATTTT.

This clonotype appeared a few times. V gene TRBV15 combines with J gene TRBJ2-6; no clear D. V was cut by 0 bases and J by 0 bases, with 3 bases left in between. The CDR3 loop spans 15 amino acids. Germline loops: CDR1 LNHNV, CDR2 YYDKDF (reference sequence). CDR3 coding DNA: TGTGCCACCAGCAGAGAGGGCTCTGGGGCCAACGTCCTGACTTTC. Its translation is CATSREGSGANVLTF.